Listed below are T cell receptor beta chains from one sample, sequenced in a study of T cell responses to AZD1222 COVID-19 vaccine. Profiled with immunoSEQ multiplex PCR; TCRdb holds only in-frame clones, not every one. Of roughly 200,000 clones listed, 85% to 95% were seen once; the top ten hold roughly 0.99%. The sample consisted of peripheral blood, taken on day 0 of MenACWY control vaccination. The receptors here all came from an adult in good health. CDR3s include the opening cysteine and the closing phenylalanine or tryptophan. The D gene is left open where the match is weak. Expanded clones are given a class, and other clones once, few, many or no size at all.

DNA	CDR3	J	D	size	V
TGTGCCACCAGCAGAGTACTAAATAGGGAGACCCAGTACTTC	CATSRVLNRETQYF	TRBJ2-5	NA	NA	TRBV15
TGTGCCAGTGACCGAGGGGAGCAGTACTTC	CASDRGEQYF	TRBJ2-7	NA	NA	TRBV9
TGTGCCAGCACCCTGGACAGGGGCGATTCATACGAGCAGTACTTC	CASTLDRGDSYEQYF	TRBJ2-7	TRBD1	NA	TRBV2
TGTGCCAGCAGACTTTTAGCGGGGGGCCTGAATGAGCAGTTCTTC	CASRLLAGGLNEQFF	TRBJ2-1	TRBD2	NA	TRBV7-9
TGTGCCAGCAGCTCCACAGAGGGGAGGAATTCACCCCTCCACTTT	CASSSTEGRNSPLHF	TRBJ1-6	NA	NA	TRBV7-9
TGTGCCAGCAGGGATACAGGGGGCGCTGACTATGGCTACACCTTC	CASRDTGGADYGYTF	TRBJ1-2	TRBD1	once	TRBV6-6
TGCGCCAGCAGCTTGGGCCAGGGGCTATTGAACACTGAAGCTTTCTTT	CASSLGQGLLNTEAFF	TRBJ1-1	NA	NA	TRBV5-1
TGTGCCAGCAGCCAAGATGGGACTAGCGGGACCTACGAGCAGTACTTC	CASSQDGTSGTYEQYF	TRBJ2-7	TRBD2	NA	TRBV4-2
TGTGCCAGTAGTATAGGAGGGGGCGAAACCAAAAACATTCAGTACTTC	CASSIGGGETKNIQYF	TRBJ2-4	TRBD1	NA	TRBV19
TGTGCCAGCAGTAGAGGGGGGAGCTCCTATAATTCACCCCTCCACTTT	CASSRGGSSYNSPLHF	TRBJ1-6	NA	NA	TRBV5-4
TGTGCCAGCAGCCAAGACAGCGCGAACACCGGGGAGCTGTTTTTT	CASSQDSANTGELFF	TRBJ2-2	NA	NA	TRBV13
TGTGCCAGCAGCTTAGTTGGATCGGGAGTTGAGACCCAGTACTTC	CASSLVGSGVETQYF	TRBJ2-5	NA	NA	TRBV7-7
TGTGCCAGCAGTCCCGGGACAGGGAATCAGCCCCAGCATTTT	CASSPGTGNQPQHF	TRBJ1-5	TRBD1	NA	TRBV6-5
TGTGCCAGCTCACCACCCGGCCGAGGAAATCAGCCCCAGCATTTT	CASSPPGRGNQPQHF	TRBJ1-5	NA	NA	TRBV18
TGTGCCAGCAGCGTAGATATTTTTTCTGAAGCTTTCTTT	CASSVDIFSEAFF	TRBJ1-1	NA	NA	TRBV9
TGTGCCAGCAGTGATCCCGGGACAGTTAATGAAAAACTGTTTTTT	CASSDPGTVNEKLFF	TRBJ1-4	TRBD1	NA	TRBV25-1
TGTGCCAGCAATCAGTTGGGCTATGGCTACACCTTC	CASNQLGYGYTF	TRBJ1-2	NA	NA	TRBV6-6
TGTGCCAGCAGCCCACCAGGGGGGGGGCCCCACAATGAGCAGTTCTTC	CASSPPGGGPHNEQFF	TRBJ2-1	NA	NA	TRBV4-2
TGTGCCAGCAAGATTAGCGGGGGGGCTTTTAATGAGCAGTTCTTC	CASKISGGAFNEQFF	TRBJ2-1	TRBD2	NA	TRBV2
TGTGCCAGCAGTGAAGGGGTATGGAGCAGAGGCGGAGACAATGAGCAGTTCTTC	CASSEGVWSRGGDNEQFF	TRBJ2-1	NA	NA	TRBV2
TGTGCCAGTAGTGCCCGGAGAGGACAGAATATTAATGAAAAACTGTTTTTT	CASSARRGQNINEKLFF	TRBJ1-4	NA	NA	TRBV19
TGTGCCAGCACCGGGGGGCGGGGATGGACCCAGTACTTC	CASTGGRGWTQYF	TRBJ2-5	NA	NA	TRBV2
TGTGCTAGTGGTTTGGGACAGCGGCCGTCCCACTATGGCTACACCTTC	CASGLGQRPSHYGYTF	TRBJ1-2	NA	NA	TRBV12-5
TGTGCCAGTAGTATTGTGGCGGGATCCAACACCGGGGAGCTGTTTTTT	CASSIVAGSNTGELFF	TRBJ2-2	NA	NA	TRBV19
TGTGCCAGCAGCGCCAAGGTGAACACTGAAGCTTTCTTT	CASSAKVNTEAFF	TRBJ1-1	NA	once	TRBV6-5
TGTGCCAGCAGCTTAAGGTCAGCTAATTCACCCCTCCACTTT	CASSLRSANSPLHF	TRBJ1-6	NA	NA	TRBV7-8
TGTGCCAGCAGCTCCCGGACAGGGGGCATCTATGGCTACACCTTC	CASSSRTGGIYGYTF	TRBJ1-2	TRBD1	NA	TRBV7-2
TGTGCCATCAGTTCCGGGGGCATCACAGATACGCAGTATTTT	CAISSGGITDTQYF	TRBJ2-3	NA	NA	TRBV10-3
TGTGCCAGCAGCCAAAACCAGGGTCCGGATACGCAGTATTTT	CASSQNQGPDTQYF	TRBJ2-3	NA	NA	TRBV3-1/TRBV3-2
TGTGCCAGCAGCTTTGACGGGGCGCCGTCCCCAGATACGCAGTATTTT	CASSFDGAPSPDTQYF	TRBJ2-3	NA	NA	TRBV7-2
TGCGCCAGCAGCCAAGCCCCCGGAGCAGGACCCAGAGTCTATGAGCAGTTCTTC	CASSQAPGAGPRVYEQFF	TRBJ2-1	NA	NA	TRBV4-1
TGTGCCAGCAGCCCTAGCGGGGGGATGTACCAAGAGACCCAGTACTTC	CASSPSGGMYQETQYF	TRBJ2-5	TRBD2	NA	TRBV5-4
TGTGCCAGCAGCTTGGACAGTTCTGGGGCCAACGTCCTGACTTTC	CASSLDSSGANVLTF	TRBJ2-6	NA	once	TRBV5-4
TGTGCCAGCAACCCCGGGGATTATAGCAATCAGCCCCAGCATTTT	CASNPGDYSNQPQHF	TRBJ1-5	NA	NA	TRBV7-8
TGTGCCAGTAGTATGGAAACGGGCCACAGCTACACCTTC	CASSMETGHSYTF	TRBJ1-2	NA	NA	TRBV19
TGCAGTGCTAGTGATGGGAGCTATAGCAATCAGCCCCAGCATTTT	CSASDGSYSNQPQHF	TRBJ1-5	NA	NA	TRBV20-1
TGTGCCAGCAGCTTGGCATTGGGTGGCGGCGAAAAACTGTTTTTT	CASSLALGGGEKLFF	TRBJ1-4	NA	NA	TRBV5-6
TGTGCCACCAGCAGAGATCGGGCAGGCCAGAGAGCTTTCTTT	CATSRDRAGQRAFF	TRBJ1-1	NA	once	TRBV15
TGTGCCACCAGTGATGGCAGCCTCTATGGCTACACCTTC	CATSDGSLYGYTF	TRBJ1-2	NA	NA	TRBV24-1
TGTGCCACCAGCAGAGATTTGGGGACAGAGATCTACGAGCAGTACTTC	CATSRDLGTEIYEQYF	TRBJ2-7	TRBD1	NA	TRBV15
TGTGCCAGCAGTTTGCCGGGGGGGGAGGGTGTAAATTCACCCCTCCACTTT	CASSLPGGEGVNSPLHF	TRBJ1-6	NA	few	TRBV28
TGTGCCAGCAGCTTAAGGCTGCGGACCAGCAATCAGCCCCAGCATTTT	CASSLRLRTSNQPQHF	TRBJ1-5	NA	NA	TRBV5-8
TGTGCCAGCAGTAAACTAGGGGGCGTGAACACTGAAGCTTTCTTT	CASSKLGGVNTEAFF	TRBJ1-1	TRBD1	few	TRBV6-2/TRBV6-3